The clone carrying this TCR beta chain has just a few counts. Its antigen is still unknown. This record belongs to a study of human T cells and chemical hapten exposure. Study outcomes and limitations: Compared with pre-sensitization or healthy control sets, expanded TCRs clustered more.

V was pared by 4 bases and J by 4 bases, with 6 bases of the junction left unmatched. This CDR3 has 16 amino acids. CDR1 is LGHNA, CDR2 YSLEER, per germline. The time point here: patch test 1, 2 weeks after DPC sensitization. Treatment given: therapeutic diphenylcyclopropenone sensitization with weekly scalp DPC. One entry per CDR3 protein results from TCRdb running MiXCR on the RACE reads. Seen here are 75,000 to 100,000 distinct CDR3 sequences, around 12% observed once, and the top ten hold around 2.2%. V gene TRBV4-3 combines with J gene TRBJ2-1; 11 nucleotides align to TRBD2. Sequencing used whole blood, obtained in connection with sensitization to the hapten diphenylcyclopropenone (DPC). This TCR came from a woman aged 40-49 years with alopecia areata. Some clones in this sample may be carry-over from other donors' samples. The DNA for the CDR3 is TGCGCCAGCAGCCGAAAGGGACTAGCGGCTTACAATGAGCAGTTCTTC. Translated, it gives CASSRKGLAAYNEQFF.